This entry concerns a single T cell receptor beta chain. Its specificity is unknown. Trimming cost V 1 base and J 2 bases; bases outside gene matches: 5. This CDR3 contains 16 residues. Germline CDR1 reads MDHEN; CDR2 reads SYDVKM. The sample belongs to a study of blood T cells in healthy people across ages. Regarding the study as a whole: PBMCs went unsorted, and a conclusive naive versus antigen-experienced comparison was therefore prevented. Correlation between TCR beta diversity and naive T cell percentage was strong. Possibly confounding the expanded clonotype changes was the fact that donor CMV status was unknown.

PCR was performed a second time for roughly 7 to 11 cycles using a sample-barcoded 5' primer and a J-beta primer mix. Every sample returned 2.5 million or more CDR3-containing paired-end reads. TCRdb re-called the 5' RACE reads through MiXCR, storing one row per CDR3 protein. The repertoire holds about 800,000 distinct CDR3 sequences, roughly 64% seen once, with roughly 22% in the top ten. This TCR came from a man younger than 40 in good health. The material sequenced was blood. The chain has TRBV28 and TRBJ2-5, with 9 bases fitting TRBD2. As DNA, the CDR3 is TGTGCCAGCAGTTTATCTCTAGCGGGAATACAAGAGACCCAGTACTTC. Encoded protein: CASSLSLAGIQETQYF.